This T cell receptor beta chain was identified during a study of blood T cell repertoires in COVID-19. Looking at the study overall: Collection of acute and convalescent COVID-19 samples took place in the United States, Italy and Spain. PBMCs, B-cell-depleted T cells, or T cells provided the cDNA or gDNA that made up the material.

After removal of 5 bases from V and 4 bases from J, the junction contained 8 bases not matched to a gene. The CDR3 is made up of 15 amino acids. Germline CDR1 and CDR2: SGHAT and FQNNGV. In the authors' methods: Reference gene primer amplification gave estimated nucleated cell counts. TCRdb keeps only in-frame clones here, not all; method: immunoSEQ multiplex PCR. From that table come the V and J calls and clone size; the DNA was used to work out D and trimming. Of 240,000 or so clones detected, 88% appear once; the ten largest clones hold 0.65% to 0.95%. This sequence originates from a woman aged 30 to 39 with acute or convalescent COVID-19. The chain is built from TRBV11-2 and TRBJ2-7; 10 bases map to TRBD1. Sequencing used peripheral blood. The CDR3 region has the DNA TGTGCCAGCAGCCGCGCGGGACAGGGGCATTACGAGCAGTACTTC. This gives the protein CASSRAGQGHYEQYF.